This T cell receptor beta chain was obtained from a study of blood T cells in healthy people across ages. Study-level points and caveats: Unknown CMV status may confound age-related changes in expanded clones.

To note about this clonotype: The antigen remains undetermined.

Sample-barcoded 5' priming and a J-beta primer mix drove a second PCR of about 7 to 12 cycles. Each cDNA molecule carried a tag from a template-switch adaptor that contained 12 random nucleotides. TCRdb recomputed calls from the 5' RACE reads with MiXCR, one row per CDR3 protein. The sample gives about 770,000 distinct CDR3 sequences, about 42% of which show up once; about a fifth is in the top ten. The donors, aged about 6 to 90, were healthy Caucasians from Russia. PBMCs were isolated at a quantity of at least 7 million per sample. The clonotype was recovered from a man aged 55 to 70 in good health. Sequencing was carried out using blood.

The CDR3 sequence is CSARDLWTGGNYGYTF. The CDR3 nucleotides are TGCAGTGCTAGAGATCTGTGGACAGGGGGTAACTATGGCTACACCTTC. The V call is TRBV20-1, the J call TRBJ1-2, with 10 positions matching TRBD1. The germline gives CDR1 DFQATT, CDR2 SNEGSKA (reference sequence). V lost 0 bases, J lost 1 base, and 5 bases stayed unmatched. The CDR3 has 16 residues.